Presented here are 25 T cell receptor beta chains from one specimen sequenced in a study of blood T cell repertoires in COVID-19. Method: immunoSEQ multiplex PCR; TCRdb's copy keeps in-frame clones and lacks some. The sample yields about 110,000 clones, roughly 91% seen once. The specimen sequenced was peripheral blood. All receptors derive from a woman aged 50 to 60 with acute or convalescent COVID-19.

The table lists this clone with a count of one. The genes are TRBV28 and TRBJ2-7; 10 bases align to TRBD1. Germline loops: CDR1 MDHEN, CDR2 SYDVKM. The ends lost 5 bases at V and 2 bases at J; junction bases unmatched: 3. The CDR3 consists of 14 residues. The CDR3 region has the DNA TGTGCCAGCAGTACGACAGGGGGCCCCTACGAGCAGTACTTC. Its protein is CASSTTGGPYEQYF. Full variable domain (rest looked up from reference TRBV28 and TRBJ2-7): DVKVTQSSRYLVKRTGEKVFLECVQDMDHENMFWYRQDPGLGLRLIYFSYDVKMKEKGDIPEGYSVSREKKERFSLILESASTNQTSMYLCASSTTGGPYEQYFGPGTRLTVT.

The CDR3 sequence is CASSISGMGLAGPQETQYF. CDR3 bases: TGTGCCAGTAGTATCTCGGGAATGGGACTAGCGGGGCCACAAGAGACCCAGTACTTC. The gene calls are TRBV19 and TRBJ2-5; 13 nucleotides line up with TRBD2. Germline V gene lookup returns CDR1 LNHDA and CDR2 SQIVND (reference sequence). The CDR3 runs 19 residues. J lost 2 bases, V lost 3 bases, and 12 bases had no gene match.

The J gene is TRBJ1-5, the V gene TRBV5-1, with 7 nucleotides matching TRBD1. After removal of 0 bases from V and 4 bases from J, the junction contained 4 bases not matched to a gene. In germline, CDR1 is SGHRS, CDR2 YFSETQ. The CDR3 covers 15 residues. The CDR3: CASSLEGARNQPQHF. DNA for the CDR3: TGCGCCAGCAGCTTGGAGGGGGCAAGGAATCAGCCCCAGCATTTT.

This chain joins TRBV4-2 and TRBJ2-5, with TRBD1 matching over 10 bases. The junction had 4 bases not matched to a gene; V was cut back by 1 base and J by 5 bases. Germline loops: CDR1 LGHNA, CDR2 YNFKEQ. This CDR3 is 15 amino acids long. The CDR3 is CASSQATGGMETQYF. The CDR3 DNA follows: TGTGCCAGCAGCCAAGCGACAGGGGGCATGGAGACCCAGTACTTC.

This clone has a single count. The gene calls are TRBV4-1 and TRBJ2-7; 8 positions agree with TRBD2. V shed 0 bases, J shed 5 bases, and the junction held 6 bases outside the gene matches. The CDR3 has 15 amino acids. The germline V gene has CDR1 MGHRA and CDR2 YSYEKL. The CDR3 region is CASSQDSPGRDEQYF. CDR3 bases: TGCGCCAGCAGCCAAGATTCCCCCGGGAGGGACGAGCAGTACTTC.

The chain has TRBV19 and TRBJ2-5; D gene ambiguous. The germline V gene has CDR1 LNHDA and CDR2 SQIVND (reference sequence). The CDR3 loop spans 12 amino acids. V was cut by 3 bases and J by 9 bases, with 11 bases left in between. The CDR3 loop reads CASSISGSAQYF. CDR3 DNA: TGTGCCAGTAGTATCTCCGGTTCGGCCCAGTACTTC.

The chain uses TRBV3-1 (or the pseudogene TRBV3-2) and TRBJ2-3; D is possibly TRBD1 (5 bases). V shed 4 bases and J shed 8 bases, with 16 bases lying between them. The length of the CDR3 is 14 residues. The germline V gene encodes CDR1 LGHDT and CDR2 YNNKEL (reference sequence). Here the CDR3 DNA reads TGTGCCAGCAGCCGAAGGGGCTTCTTAGGTACGCAGTATTTT. It encodes CASSRRGFLGTQYF.

The chain employs TRBV29-1 and TRBJ1-1; 7 bases match TRBD1. Germline lookup yields CDR1 SQVTM and CDR2 ANQGSEA. J lost 1 base, V lost 7 bases, and 6 bases had no gene match. The CDR3 runs 13 residues. CDR3 coding DNA: TGCAGCGCTCGAGGGGGCTGGAACACTGAAGCTTTCTTT. Its protein product is CSARGGWNTEAFF.

V is TRBV5-1 and J is TRBJ2-1; 10 bases match TRBD2. CDR1 and CDR2 (germline): SGHRS, YFSETQ. J lost 2 bases, V lost 4 bases, and 9 bases had no gene match. This CDR3 is built from 17 residues. In DNA, the CDR3 is TGCGCCAGCAGCACCTCTAGCGGGAGCATCACCTACAATGAGCAGTTCTTC. Amino acid sequence: CASSTSSGSITYNEQFF.

This chain links TRBV3-1 (or the pseudogene TRBV3-2) with TRBJ2-7; a possible D gene is TRBD1 (6 bases). Trimming removed 4 bases from V and 7 bases from J, with 14 bases in between. Per germline, CDR1 LGHDT and CDR2 YNNKEL (reference sequence). The length of the CDR3 is 13 residues. Here the CDR3 DNA reads TGTGCCAGCAGCCGAACAGGGTTGGGGGAGCAGTACTTC. Residues: CASSRTGLGEQYF.

This clone was picked up a small number of times. The chain couples TRBV11-2 to TRBJ2-7, with D possibly TRBD2 on 5 matching bases. Per germline, CDR1 SGHAT and CDR2 FQNNGV. The V end lost 3 bases, the J end lost 3 bases, and 9 bases lay between the germline ends. The CDR3 runs to 13 residues. CDR3 amino acids: CASSFTRDYEQYF. CDR3 nucleotide sequence: TGTGCCAGCAGCTTCACCCGGGACTACGAGCAGTACTTC.

The rearrangement uses TRBV10-3 and TRBJ2-7, with 8 bases fitting TRBD1. The CDR3 has 15 amino acids. V lost 0 bases, J lost 0 bases, and 1 base stayed unmatched. Per germline, CDR1 ENHRY and CDR2 SYGVKD. CDR3 nucleotide sequence: TGTGCCATCAGTGAGTCCGACAGGGGCTCCTACGAGCAGTACTTC. It specifies CAISESDRGSYEQYF.

This rearrangement joins TRBV2 to TRBJ2-5; TRBD1 matches 8 bases. Germline CDR1 SNHLY, CDR2 FYNNEI. This CDR3 spans 15 amino acids. Losses at the gene ends were 7 bases for V and 1 base for J; bases not matched to a gene: 8. CDR3 loop: CASNSQGASQETQYF. In DNA form, the CDR3 reads TGTGCCAGCAACTCGCAGGGGGCCAGCCAAGAGACCCAGTACTTC. Full variable domain (rest looked up from reference TRBV2 and TRBJ2-5): EPEVTQTPSHQVTQMGQEVILRCVPISNHLYFYWYRQILGQKVEFLVSFYNNEISEKSEIFDDQFSVERPDGSNFTLKIRSTKLEDSAMYFCASNSQGASQETQYFGPGTRLLVL.

V and J are TRBV5-1 and TRBJ2-1, with 7 bases identical to TRBD1. Germline assignment: CDR1 SGHRS and CDR2 YFSETQ. Losses at the gene ends were 0 bases for V and 4 bases for J; bases not matched to a gene: 22. The length of the CDR3 is 21 residues. CDR3 residues: CASSLARSTGFAFVGYNEQFF. CDR3 nucleotides: TGCGCCAGCAGCTTGGCACGGTCGACAGGGTTCGCTTTTGTGGGTTACAATGAGCAGTTCTTC.

Notes on this clone: The junction differs from germline at one of its ends, possibly a read error. V usage is TRBV24-1 and J usage is TRBJ1-5, with 7 bases identical to TRBD1. Germline V gene sequence: CDR1 KGHDR, CDR2 SFDVKD. The CDR3 sequence is 17 residues long. The CDR3 coding sequence is TGTGCCACCAGTGATTCCGCTTCAGGAGGGGGCAATCAGTCCCAGCATTTT. It codes for CATSDSASGGGNQSQHF.

This chain joins TRBV6-5 and TRBJ1-6; 7 nucleotides align to TRBD1. Trimming removed 11 bases from V and 4 bases from J; junction bases left unmatched: 5. Germline V lookup: CDR1 MNHEY, CDR2 SVGAGI. The CDR3 contains 13 residues. In DNA form, the CDR3 reads TGTGCCGGACCGGGACAGTATAATTCACCCCTCCACTTT. This encodes CAGPGQYNSPLHF.

The chain carries TRBV7-9 and TRBJ1-5; TRBD1 matches 9 bases. Unmatched junction bases numbered 7, after V lost 1 base and J lost 3 bases. The CDR3 has 17 residues. Looked up from germline, CDR1 is SEHNR and CDR2 is FQNEAQ (reference sequence). The CDR3 bases are TGTGCCAGCAGCTTAGGGACAGGGGACCTTCTCAATCAGCCCCAGCATTTT. This codes for CASSLGTGDLLNQPQHF.

The J gene is TRBJ2-5, the V gene TRBV7-2; D is unresolved. CDR1 is SGHTA, CDR2 FQGNSA, per germline. The CDR3 is 15 amino acids. V dropped 7 bases and J dropped 3 bases, with 18 bases sitting between them. The CDR3 DNA reads TGTGCCAGCACCTTGAGGAATACCCAGAAAGAGACCCAGTACTTC. The encoded protein is CASTLRNTQKETQYF.

This chain joins TRBV25-1 and TRBJ2-7, with 8 bases identical to TRBD2. With 6 bases clipped from V and 6 bases from J, the junction kept 13 bases outside the gene matches. Germline V CDR1 and CDR2: MGHDK, SYGVNS. This CDR3 is built from 15 residues. CDR3 in amino acids: CASRETGTRFSEQYF. In DNA, the CDR3 is TGTGCCAGCAGAGAGACCGGGACTAGATTTTCCGAGCAGTACTTC.

The V gene is TRBV10-3, the J gene TRBJ2-5; D might be TRBD2 (6 bases). V was clipped by 0 bases and J by 5 bases, with 19 bases between them. Germline CDR1 ENHRY, CDR2 SYGVKD. The CDR3 has 17 amino acids. The CDR3 DNA follows: TGTGCCATCAGTGAGTCGAGCGGGCTTGTGGATGTTGAGACCCAGTACTTC. Amino acids: CAISESSGLVDVETQYF.

The V call is TRBV5-1, the J call TRBJ1-2; 8 positions match TRBD1. The CDR3 sequence is 14 residues long. V shed 0 bases, J shed 6 bases, and the junction held 4 bases outside the gene matches. Germline values: CDR1 SGHRS, CDR2 YFSETQ. CDR3 sequence: CASSLGQGNDGYTF. CDR3 coding DNA: TGCGCCAGCAGCTTGGGACAGGGGAATGATGGCTACACCTTC.

The rearrangement links TRBV5-8 to TRBJ2-1; D is perhaps TRBD2 (6 bases). The germline V gene has CDR1 SGHTS and CDR2 YDEGEE. Trimming took off 0 bases at V and 0 bases at J, with 16 bases between the two ends. This CDR3 has 18 amino acids. The CDR3 is CASSLDFGTPSSYNEQFF. The CDR3 DNA is TGTGCCAGCAGCTTGGACTTTGGGACTCCTAGCTCCTACAATGAGCAGTTCTTC.

The CDR3 DNA reads TGTGCCAGCAGCCAAGATCCAGGGGGGACTAATGAAAAACTGTTTTTT. Its protein is CASSQDPGGTNEKLFF. The chain employs TRBV3-1 (or the pseudogene TRBV3-2) and TRBJ1-4; TRBD1 aligns across 7 bases. This CDR3 has 16 residues. V lost 0 bases, J lost 2 bases, and 3 bases stayed unmatched. CDR1 LGHDT and CDR2 YNNKEL come from the germline V gene (reference sequence).

The J gene is TRBJ2-7, the V gene TRBV19; 9 nucleotides line up with TRBD2. Trimming took 3 bases from V and 2 from J; bases not matched to a gene: 5. The CDR3 totals 15 residues. Germline V gene lookup returns CDR1 LNHDA and CDR2 SQIVND (reference sequence). CDR3 DNA sequence: TGTGCCAGTAGTATGGGCGCGGGAGGGCCCTACGAGCAGTACTTC. Translated: CASSMGAGGPYEQYF.

The chain employs TRBV19 and TRBJ2-2; D not certain. V lost 5 bases and J 6 bases, leaving 10 bases between the germline ends. The CDR3 consists of 13 residues. Germline V gene lookup returns CDR1 LNHDA and CDR2 SQIVND (reference sequence). CDR3 region: CASSPGRSGELFF. The CDR3, as DNA: TGTGCCAGTAGTCCTGGGCGCTCCGGGGAGCTGTTTTTT.